This TCR beta chain appears in the sequencing data of a study of blood T cell repertoires in COVID-19. The wider study: The samples span acute and convalescent COVID-19 from the United States, Italy and Spain. The analysed material was cDNA or gDNA that came from T cells, B-cell-depleted T cells, or PBMCs.

In the original processing: It was from reference gene primer amplification that nucleated cell counts were estimated. Some clones are missing from TCRdb's copy, which holds only in-frame ones; the method was immunoSEQ multiplex PCR. V and J calls and clone size are as listed in that table; D and trimming were resolved from the DNA. Of under 250,000 clones listed, 65% to 90% are singletons. Cohort assignment relied on participant-reported clinical history. This clone was recorded only once. The CDR3 contains 14 residues. The V segment lost 6 bases and the J segment 1 base; nucleotides outside the gene matches: 5. Per germline, CDR1 SQVTM and CDR2 ANQGSEA.

The sequence was collected from a woman aged 45-65 years with acute COVID-19. The sequenced sample was PBMCs or T cells enriched from blood (not recorded which). V gene TRBV29-1 combines with J gene TRBJ2-1; 8 bases match TRBD2. CDR3: CSVKGGGSYNEQFF. Written as DNA, the CDR3 is TGCAGCGTAAAAGGCGGGGGGTCCTACAATGAGCAGTTCTTC.